The sequence of this TCR beta chain was determined in a study of siplizumab effects on memory and regulatory T cells. Study-wide results and caveats: Both greater diversity than memory cells and a major contribution to the alloresponse seemed to characterize naive T cells. In the presence of siplizumab, alloreactive sequences traceable to unstimulated CD4+ memory cells were significantly reduced. Most alloreactive clones went unmapped to unstimulated subsets; only a minor fraction mapped.

A word on this clone: Its antigen is not known.

Here immunoSEQ multiplex PCR was the method, and the copy in TCRdb shows in-frame clones only, minus some. The sample has approximately 91,000 clones, approximately 95% seen once. The receptor was derived from a human donor in good health. Sequenced material: CD8+ T cells sorted from blood.

For the CDR3, the DNA is TGTGCCAGCAGCAAACGAGTTAGCAATCAGCCCCAGCATTTT. Its translation is CASSKRVSNQPQHF. The rearrangement joins TRBV21-1 to TRBJ1-5. TRBV21-1 has pseudogene status. The CDR3 contains 14 residues.